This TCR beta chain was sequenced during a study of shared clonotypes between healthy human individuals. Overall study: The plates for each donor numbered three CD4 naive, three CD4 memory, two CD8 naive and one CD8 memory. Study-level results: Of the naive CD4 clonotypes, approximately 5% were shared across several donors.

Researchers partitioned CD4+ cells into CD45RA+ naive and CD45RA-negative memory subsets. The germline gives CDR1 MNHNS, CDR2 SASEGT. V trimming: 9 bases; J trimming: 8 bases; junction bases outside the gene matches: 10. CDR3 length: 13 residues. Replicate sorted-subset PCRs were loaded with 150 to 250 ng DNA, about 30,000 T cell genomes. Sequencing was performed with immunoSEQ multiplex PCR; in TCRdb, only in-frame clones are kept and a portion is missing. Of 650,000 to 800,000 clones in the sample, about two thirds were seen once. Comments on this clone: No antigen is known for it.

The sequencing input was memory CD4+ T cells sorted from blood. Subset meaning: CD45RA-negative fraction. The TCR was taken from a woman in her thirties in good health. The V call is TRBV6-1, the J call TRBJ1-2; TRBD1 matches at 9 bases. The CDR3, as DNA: TGTGCCAGTACGGGACAGGGCATAGGGGGCTACACCTTC. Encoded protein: CASTGQGIGGYTF.